This record covers a single T cell receptor (beta chain). This specimen comes from a study of blood T cell repertoires in COVID-19. Study overall: COVID-19 samples from acute and convalescent phases originated in the United States, Italy and Spain. PBMCs, B-cell-depleted T cells, or T cells were the source of the cDNA or gDNA that made up the material.

Per germline, CDR1 LNHDA and CDR2 SQIVND (reference sequence). Trimming took off 4 bases at V and 3 bases at J, with 9 bases between the two ends. CDR3 size: 14 residues. Original handling: Using reference gene primer amplification, nucleated cell counts were estimated. TCRdb's table, derived via immunoSEQ multiplex PCR, lists solely in-frame clones and lacks some. V, J and clone size were drawn from that table, and D and trimming were deduced from the DNA. The sample records about 98,000 clones, approximately 85% being singletons. Sequencing used peripheral blood. This clonotype was sampled from a man aged 35 to 55 with active or convalescent COVID-19. The chain links TRBV19 to TRBJ1-4; possible D gene TRBD1, 5 bases. The CDR3 DNA reads TGTGCCAGTAGTAGAAGGGGTGCTAATGAAAAACTGTTTTTT. Protein product: CASSRRGANEKLFF.